What follows are 4 T cell receptor beta chains derived from one specimen sequenced in a study of monozygotic twins with inflammatory bowel disease. TCRdb reprocessed the 5' RACE reads, keeping one entry per CDR3 protein, no DNA. The repertoire table contains some 200,000 distinct CDR3 sequences. The sequenced sample consisted of blood. The receptor source for this set is a human donor with ulcerative colitis or Crohn's disease, or a healthy co-twin of an affected twin (not recorded which).

The chain couples TRBV6-6 to TRBJ2-3. The germline V gene has CDR1 MNHNY and CDR2 SVGAGI (reference sequence). The CDR3 runs 14 residues. The CDR3 here is CASSSRFSTDTQYF.

The rearrangement uses TRBV3-1 and TRBJ1-3; checking the TCRdb D call of TRBD1 is not possible without DNA. This CDR3 has 14 amino acids. Germline V CDR1 and CDR2: LGHDT, YNNKEL (reference sequence). The CDR3 here is CASSLTGAGNTIYF.

The chain recombines TRBV27 with TRBJ1-6; the TRBD1 assignment by TCRdb is unverifiable without DNA. This CDR3 region has 16 residues. Germline lookup yields CDR1 MNHEY and CDR2 SMNVEV (reference sequence). CDR3: CASSLSSTGYSSPLHF.

The gene calls are TRBV7-2 and TRBJ2-7; TCRdb designates TRBD2, a call that cannot be tested without DNA. This CDR3 spans 16 amino acids. Germline V gene lookup returns CDR1 SGHTA and CDR2 FQGNSA. The CDR3 reads CASSLEGGGPIYEQYF.